These 32 T cell receptor beta chains originate from one sample sequenced in a study of circulating and synovial CD4+ cells in juvenile arthritis. Assay used: immunoSEQ multiplex PCR; TCRdb lists only in-frame clones, some missing. The sample yields 25,000 to 35,000 clones, around 93% seen once. Sample: CD4+ T cells from blood. The source of these receptors is a human donor with juvenile idiopathic arthritis.

The J gene is TRBJ2-5, the V gene TRBV25-1; D perhaps matches TRBD1 (5 bases). The J call is in doubt because the DNA end fits TRBJ2-7 better. In germline, CDR1 is MGHDK, CDR2 SYGVNS. The CDR3 runs 14 residues. The CDR3 is CASSEMQGTYEQYF. The CDR3 DNA sequence: TGTGCCAGCAGTGAGATGCAGGGCACCTACGAGCAGTACTTC.

This clone was picked up a small number of times. V is TRBV10-3 and J is TRBJ2-7, with D tentatively TRBD2 (5 bases). V was clipped by 6 bases and J by 2 bases, with 14 bases between them. This CDR3 contains 14 residues. From germline, CDR1 is ENHRY and CDR2 SYGVKD. The CDR3 spells CAIRKKDGTYEQYF. Written as DNA, the CDR3 is TGTGCCATCAGGAAGAAGGACGGGACCTACGAGCAGTACTTC.

The chain is built from TRBV28 and TRBJ1-3; unclear D gene. This CDR3 contains 16 residues. The germline V and J ends were trimmed by 3 bases and 4 bases, with 16 bases remaining between them. Germline V CDR1 and CDR2: MDHEN, SYDVKM. The CDR3 loop reads CASSFLGPTLGNTIYF. Written as DNA, the CDR3 is TGTGCCAGCAGTTTCCTTGGGCCCACCCTCGGAAACACCATATATTTT.

The chain combines TRBV19 with TRBJ2-3; D is possibly TRBD2 (5 bases). Germline loops: CDR1 LNHDA, CDR2 SQIVND (reference sequence). The CDR3 consists of 14 residues. The ends were cut back, 3 bases at V and 0 bases at J, with 7 bases in the middle. The CDR3 loop reads CASSMWESTDTQYF. The CDR3 region has the DNA TGTGCCAGTAGTATGTGGGAGAGCACAGATACGCAGTATTTT.

The rearrangement joins TRBV11-2 to TRBJ2-1; the D gene is possibly TRBD1 (6 bases). V was trimmed by 6 bases and J by 8 bases, leaving 17 bases between them. From germline, CDR1 is SGHAT and CDR2 FQNNGV. The CDR3 is 14 amino acids. CDR3 nucleotide sequence: TGTGCCAGCAGTTTTAGGACAGCCGGGGATGAGCAGTTCTTC. Translated: CASSFRTAGDEQFF.

This clone was seen only a few times. The chain joins TRBV5-1 to TRBJ2-1; the D gene is possibly TRBD1 (5 bases). V lost 1 base to trimming and J lost 6 bases, with 11 bases between them. The CDR3 is 14 residues long. Per the germline V gene, CDR1 is SGHRS and CDR2 is YFSETQ. The CDR3, as DNA: TGCGCCAGCAGCTTGCATGGGCAGGGCAATGAGCAGTTCTTC. Translated: CASSLHGQGNEQFF.

The V and J genes are TRBV29-1 and TRBJ2-2; 13 nucleotides agree with TRBD2. Germline CDR1 is SQVTM and CDR2 is ANQGSEA. With 4 bases clipped from V and 6 bases from J, the junction kept 2 bases outside the gene matches. The CDR3 spans 14 residues. CDR3 bases: TGCAGCGTTGGACTAGCGGGAGGCTCCGGGGAGCTGTTTTTT. It specifies CSVGLAGGSGELFF.

The J gene is TRBJ1-2, the V gene TRBV19; the D gene is possibly TRBD1 (6 bases). This CDR3 contains 13 residues. Germline loops: CDR1 LNHDA, CDR2 SQIVND (reference sequence). Trimming shortened V by 9 bases and J by 2 bases, and 13 bases separated the two germline ends. CDR3 residues: CASHGQPNYGYTF. The CDR3 nucleotides read TGTGCCAGCCACGGACAGCCCAACTATGGCTACACCTTC.

This sequence joins TRBV27 and TRBJ1-5, with D maybe TRBD1 (6 bases). The V and J ends lost 5 bases and 3 bases respectively, with 14 bases between them. CDR1 is MNHEY and CDR2 is SMNVEV in the germline V gene (reference sequence). The CDR3 is 15 amino acids. CDR3 DNA: TGTGCCAGCAGTGTTAACCGGGACAACAATCAGCCCCAGCATTTT. This translates into CASSVNRDNNQPQHF.

The gene calls are TRBV14 and TRBJ2-1; unclear D gene. Trimming stripped 6 bases from V and 6 bases from J, with 12 bases between. The V gene's germline CDR1 is SGHDN and CDR2 FVKESK. The CDR3 length is 13 residues. CDR3 nucleotide sequence: TGTGCCAGCAGGCCCTACCAACGCAATGAGCAGTTCTTC. Translation gives CASRPYQRNEQFF.

Comments on this clone: One junction end disagrees with the germline gene, perhaps due to a read error. This chain connects TRBV6-4 to TRBJ1-6; 8 bases align to TRBD1. The CDR3 contains 18 residues. Per germline, CDR1 MRHNA and CDR2 SNTAGT. The CDR3 protein is CASSPWRGQGSYNSPLHF. The DNA for the CDR3 is TGTGCCAGCAGTCCTTGGCGAGGACAGGGCTCCTATAATTCCCCCCTCCACTTT.

V gene TRBV5-1 combines with J gene TRBJ2-2, with D possibly TRBD1 on 6 matching bases. This CDR3 contains 15 residues. Germline loops: CDR1 SGHRS, CDR2 YFSETQ. V shed 0 bases and J shed 2 bases, with 8 bases lying between them. The CDR3 DNA follows: TGCGCCAGCAGCTTGGGACAGGAAAACACCGGGGAGCTGTTTTTT. Translated, it gives CASSLGQENTGELFF.

The chain carries TRBV25-1 and TRBJ2-7, with 10 bases matching TRBD1. The ends lost 1 base at V and 4 bases at J; junction bases unmatched: 1. The length of the CDR3 is 14 residues. Germline CDR1 reads MGHDK; CDR2 reads SYGVNS. The CDR3: CASSEWDRGYEQYF. The CDR3 DNA follows: TGTGCCAGCAGTGAATGGGACAGGGGATACGAGCAGTACTTC.

This clone occurred once. The chain joins TRBV28 to TRBJ2-1; 11 bases line up with TRBD1. V was clipped by 7 bases and J by 6 bases; unmatched bases: 8. Germline V gene lookup returns CDR1 MDHEN and CDR2 SYDVKM. The CDR3 is made up of 15 amino acids. CDR3 DNA sequence: TGTGCCAGCAACCTAGCCGGGACAGGGGGCAATGAGCAGTTCTTC. Its translation: CASNLAGTGGNEQFF.

The chain is built from TRBV5-6 and TRBJ2-5; TRBD1 aligns across 7 bases. V was pared by 4 bases and J by 0 bases, with 12 bases of the junction left unmatched. This CDR3 has 17 amino acids. Germline CDR1 and CDR2: SGHDT and YYEEEE. The CDR3 coding sequence is TGTGCCAGCAGCCTTGGGACAGACTCTTGGTACCAAGAGACCCAGTACTTC. Protein sequence: CASSLGTDSWYQETQYF.

The chain carries TRBV19 and TRBJ1-2; a weak D match, TRBD1 (6 bases). This CDR3 has 11 amino acids. Germline loops: CDR1 LNHDA, CDR2 SQIVND (reference sequence). Trimming removed 4 bases at V and 8 bases at J, with 8 bases between. CDR3 sequence reads: CASSTTGGYTF. CDR3 DNA sequence: TGTGCCAGTAGTACTACAGGGGGCTACACCTTC.

The J gene is TRBJ1-5, the V gene TRBV7-9, with D maybe TRBD1 (6 bases). The CDR3 has 13 residues. The V and J ends lost 8 bases and 4 bases respectively, with 12 bases between them. Germline loops: CDR1 SEHNR, CDR2 FQNEAQ (reference sequence). This CDR3 reads CASSPQGNQPQHF. CDR3 sequence (DNA): TGTGCCAGCTCGCCCCAGGGGAATCAGCCCCAGCATTTT.

The chain employs TRBV27 and TRBJ2-5, with TRBD1 identical over 8 bases. Germline V gives CDR1 MNHEY, CDR2 SMNVEV (reference sequence). The CDR3 totals 15 residues. The V gene end was trimmed by 5 bases and the J gene end by 3 bases; junction bases not matched to a gene: 8. The CDR3 spells CASSKPGQAKETQYF. The CDR3, as DNA: TGTGCCAGCAGTAAGCCGGGACAGGCTAAAGAGACCCAGTACTTC.

The chain combines TRBV2 with TRBJ2-3, with 11 bases aligning to TRBD2. Per the germline V gene, CDR1 is SNHLY and CDR2 is FYNNEI. With V trimmed by 2 bases and J by 9 bases, 1 base remained unmatched. CDR3 size: 13 residues. DNA of the CDR3: TGTGCCAGCAGTGAACTAGCGGGGGGAACGCAGTATTTT. Protein product: CASSELAGGTQYF.

The chain carries TRBV10-1 and TRBJ2-3; 12 positions match TRBD2. The CDR3 has 14 residues. Trimming at V came to 9 bases and at J to 2 bases, leaving 3 bases not matched to a gene. CDR1 and CDR2 (germline): WNHNN, SYGVQD (reference sequence). The CDR3 DNA reads as TGCGCCAGGGGACTAGCGGGTCCCACAGATACGCAGTATTTT. Translation: CARGLAGPTDTQYF.

This chain joins TRBV28 and TRBJ1-1; 9 nucleotides line up with TRBD1. J gave up 5 bases and V 4 bases, and 11 bases lay outside the gene matches. Germline V CDR1 and CDR2: MDHEN, SYDVKM. CDR3 length: 16 amino acids. CDR3 sequence reads: CASSSWTGAMRTEAFF. In DNA form, the CDR3 reads TGTGCCAGCAGTTCGTGGACAGGGGCGATGAGGACTGAAGCTTTCTTT. Using reference TRBV28 and TRBJ1-1 for the parts outside the CDR3, the full variable domain is DVKVTQSSRYLVKRTGEKVFLECVQDMDHENMFWYRQDPGLGLRLIYFSYDVKMKEKGDIPEGYSVSREKKERFSLILESASTNQTSMYLCASSSWTGAMRTEAFFGQGTRLTVV.

In nucleotides, the CDR3 is TGTGCCAGCAGTTCGATACAGGGTATTGACTCAGATACGCAGTATTTT. This gives the protein CASSSIQGIDSDTQYF. V gene TRBV28 combines with J gene TRBJ2-3; a weak D match, TRBD1 (6 bases). This CDR3 is 16 amino acids long. Deletions cut 4 bases from V and 4 bases from J, with 18 bases between. From germline, CDR1 is MDHEN and CDR2 SYDVKM. The full variable domain, in which reference TRBV28 and TRBJ2-3 provide the parts outside the CDR3, is DVKVTQSSRYLVKRTGEKVFLECVQDMDHENMFWYRQDPGLGLRLIYFSYDVKMKEKGDIPEGYSVSREKKERFSLILESASTNQTSMYLCASSSIQGIDSDTQYFGPGTRLTVL.

The chain has TRBV9 and TRBJ2-1, with 7 bases fitting TRBD2. V lost 2 bases to trimming and J lost 4 bases; unmatched junction nucleotides: 18. The CDR3 loop spans 19 amino acids. Per the germline V gene, CDR1 is SGDLS and CDR2 is YYNGEE. The CDR3 region is CASSVGQGGSSGPYNEQFF. The CDR3 nucleotides read TGTGCCAGCAGCGTTGGGCAGGGAGGTAGTAGCGGGCCATACAATGAGCAGTTCTTC.

The chain recombines TRBV5-4 with TRBJ1-4, with TRBD1 identical over 7 bases. The V gene end was trimmed by 0 bases and the J gene end by 4 bases; junction bases not matched to a gene: 3. The CDR3 runs to 15 residues. Germline V lookup: CDR1 SGHNT, CDR2 YYREEE (reference sequence). The CDR3 region is CASSLDGTVNEKLFF. DNA of the CDR3: TGTGCCAGCAGCTTGGACGGGACAGTTAATGAAAAACTGTTTTTT. Complete variable domain (other parts from reference TRBV5-4 and TRBJ1-4): ETGVTQSPTHLIKTRGQQVTLRCSSQSGHNTVSWYQQALGQGPQFIFQYYREEENGRGNFPPRFSGLQFPNYSSELNVNALELDDSALYLCASSLDGTVNEKLFFGSGTQLSVL.

The V call is TRBV9, the J call TRBJ1-2; weak D call: TRBD1 (5 bases). The CDR3 has 17 residues. Germline CDR1 is SGDLS and CDR2 is YYNGEE. V was pared by 3 bases and J by 4 bases, with 22 bases between. DNA of the CDR3: TGTGCCAGCAGCGAAGGGGAAGGAAAAGGCGGATTCTATGGCTACACCTTC. Translating it yields CASSEGEGKGGFYGYTF.

The rearrangement uses TRBV5-8 and TRBJ1-3; 7 bases line up with TRBD1. The ends lost 2 bases at V and 4 bases at J; junction bases unmatched: 6. CDR3 length equals 15 residues. Looked up from germline, CDR1 is SGHTS and CDR2 is YDEGEE. DNA of the CDR3: TGTGCCAGCAGCTTAGGAGGGGGCATCGGAAACACCATATATTTT. Translated: CASSLGGGIGNTIYF.

The V gene is TRBV19, the J gene TRBJ2-7; D call uncertain. V was trimmed by 9 bases and J by 6 bases, leaving 21 bases between them. The CDR3 covers 14 residues. Germline loops: CDR1 LNHDA, CDR2 SQIVND (reference sequence). The CDR3, as DNA: TGTGCCAGCGCCCCCGGGTCCGGTGGCGCCGAGCAGTACTTC. It translates to CASAPGSGGAEQYF.

The chain employs TRBV5-6 and TRBJ2-1; tentative D call: TRBD2 (6 bases). CDR3 length: 16 amino acids. V gave up 4 bases and J gave up 5 bases, with 19 bases separating them. Germline CDR1 reads SGHDT; CDR2 reads YYEEEE. The CDR3 sequence: CASSLVGRSGHNEQFF. CDR3 in DNA: TGTGCCAGCAGCCTGGTCGGGCGTAGCGGCCACAATGAGCAGTTCTTC.

The chain employs TRBV5-1 and TRBJ1-1; unclear D gene. Germline CDR1 SGHRS, CDR2 YFSETQ. The length of the CDR3 is 14 residues. V gave up 0 bases and J gave up 2 bases, with 8 bases separating them. DNA for the CDR3: TGCGCCAGCAGCTTGGACAGAACAAACACTGAAGCTTTCTTT. Protein: CASSLDRTNTEAFF.

In this sample, this clone turned up once. The chain recombines TRBV25-1 with TRBJ2-3, with a weak D call TRBD2 (6 bases). The V and J ends lost 8 bases and 6 bases respectively, with 12 bases between them. Germline-derived CDR1 and CDR2 are MGHDK and SYGVNS. CDR3 size: 12 residues. The chain's CDR3 is CASHGGGDTQYF. DNA of the CDR3: TGTGCCAGCCACGGTGGGGGGGATACGCAGTATTTT.

The V gene is TRBV4-1, the J gene TRBJ2-1; 9 bases align to TRBD2. This CDR3 is 16 amino acids long. After removal of 1 base from V and 7 bases from J, the junction contained 8 bases not matched to a gene. Germline CDR1 is MGHRA and CDR2 is YSYEKL. The CDR3 DNA reads TGCGCCAGCAGCCAAGCAGGCGGGAGGGCCCGTAATGAGCAGTTCTTC. Translation: CASSQAGGRARNEQFF.

About this clone itself: Other DNA sequences in the same sample also yield this CDR3. The chain has TRBV29-1 and TRBJ1-1; TRBD1 agrees at 9 bases. The junction had 3 bases not matched to a gene; V was cut back by 6 bases and J by 4 bases. The V gene's germline CDR1 is SQVTM and CDR2 ANQGSEA. This CDR3 is 12 amino acids long. The CDR3 loop is CSVNRGPTEAFF. The CDR3 DNA reads as TGCAGCGTCAACAGGGGGCCCACTGAAGCTTTCTTT.